This TCR beta chain stems from a study of regulatory T cells in long-lasting Graves disease. The V and J ends lost 7 bases and 3 bases, in that order; junction bases with no gene match: 3. The CDR3 totals 11 residues. The germline V gene encodes CDR1 DFQATT and CDR2 SNEGSKA (reference sequence). This clonotype was seen at least ten times. Specified time point: newly diagnosed GD, antithyroid drugs for less than 3 months. From PBMCs, RNA was extracted and then used to make the TCR library. Arm-PCR of CDR3 regions and iRepertoire HTBI primers were used to build TCR beta libraries. One entry per CDR3 protein results from TCRdb running MiXCR on the multiplex PCR reads. The data show fewer than 550,000 distinct CDR3 sequences, with about 15% seen just once and 20% to 25% held by the top ten. The same sample was also studied in work on T cells in Graves' hyperthyroidism and ophthalmopathy.

Sequences were derived from peripheral blood mononuclear cells (PBMCs), sampled at new diagnosis, from a patient treated with antithyroid drugs. The TCR was taken from a young woman with Graves disease. This rearrangement joins TRBV20-1 to TRBJ2-7; TRBD1 matches at 7 bases. The CDR3 nucleotides are TGCAGTGTAGGGACAGTCTACGAGCAGTACTTC. Protein: CSVGTVYEQYF.